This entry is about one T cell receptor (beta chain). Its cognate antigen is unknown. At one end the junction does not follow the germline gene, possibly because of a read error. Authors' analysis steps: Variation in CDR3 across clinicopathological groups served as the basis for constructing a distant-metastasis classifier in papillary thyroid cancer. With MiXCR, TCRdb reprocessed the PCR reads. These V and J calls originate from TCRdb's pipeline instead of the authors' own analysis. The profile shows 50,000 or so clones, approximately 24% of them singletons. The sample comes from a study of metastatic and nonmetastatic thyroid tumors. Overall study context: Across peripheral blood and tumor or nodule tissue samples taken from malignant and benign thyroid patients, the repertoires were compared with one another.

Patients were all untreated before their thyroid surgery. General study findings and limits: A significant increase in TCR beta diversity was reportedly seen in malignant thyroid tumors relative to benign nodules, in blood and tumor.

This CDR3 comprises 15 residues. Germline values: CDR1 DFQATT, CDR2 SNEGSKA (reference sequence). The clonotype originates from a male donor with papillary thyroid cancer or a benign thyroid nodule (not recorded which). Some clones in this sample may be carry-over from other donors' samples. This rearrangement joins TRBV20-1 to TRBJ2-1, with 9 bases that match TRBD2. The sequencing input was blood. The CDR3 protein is CGASDLAGYGAEQFF. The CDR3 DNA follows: TGCGGTGCTAGTGATCTAGCGGGGTACGGGGCCGAGCAGTTCTTC.